This T cell receptor beta chain was documented in a study of control samples from healthy donors and cancer patients. Here immunoSEQ multiplex PCR was the method, and the copy in TCRdb shows in-frame clones only, minus some. Counted here are about 92,000 clones, 82% occurring once; the ten biggest clones make up around a tenth. The CDR3 length is 14 residues. The V end lost 7 bases, the J end lost 0 bases, and 12 bases lay between the germline ends. Germline CDR1 is MNHEY and CDR2 is SVGAGI. The sequencing input was blood. The chain carries TRBV6-5 and TRBJ1-1; D ambiguous. This clonotype was obtained from a woman in her fifties or sixties in good health. CDR3 loop: CASTFPGLNTEAFF. The CDR3 DNA sequence: TGTGCCAGCACCTTTCCAGGATTGAACACTGAAGCTTTCTTT.